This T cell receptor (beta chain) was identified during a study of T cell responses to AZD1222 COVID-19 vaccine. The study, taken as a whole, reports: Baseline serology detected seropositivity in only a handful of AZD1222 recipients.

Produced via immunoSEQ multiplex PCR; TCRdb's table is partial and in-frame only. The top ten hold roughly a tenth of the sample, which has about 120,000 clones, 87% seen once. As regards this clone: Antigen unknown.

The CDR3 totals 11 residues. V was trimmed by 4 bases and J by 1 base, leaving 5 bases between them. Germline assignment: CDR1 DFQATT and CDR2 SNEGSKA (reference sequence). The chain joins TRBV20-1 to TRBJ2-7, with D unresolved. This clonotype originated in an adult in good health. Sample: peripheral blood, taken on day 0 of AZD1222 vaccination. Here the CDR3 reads CSAKDSYEQYF. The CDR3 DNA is TGCAGTGCTAAGGATTCCTACGAGCAGTACTTC.